One sample yielded the 5 T cell receptor beta chains listed below, sequenced in a study of T-cell reconstitution after alpha-beta-depleted transplantation in children. It was with unique molecular identifiers that the TCRbeta library was prepared. MiXCR was run by TCRdb on the PCR reads, yielding one entry per CDR3 protein. The data contain under 250,000 distinct CDR3 sequences, roughly a sixth of them seen just once; the ten biggest clones take up around 45%. Sequencing was performed on PBMCs, mostly from graft donor cells, taken 360 days after TCRalphabeta/CD19-depleted stem cell transplant. The source is a male patient between 2 and 9 years old who had a stem cell transplant for acute lymphoblastic leukemia, so the T cells may come from the graft donor.

This clonotype was recorded at least ten times. V and J are TRBV10-3 and TRBJ2-5, with no clear D. The V and J ends lost 5 bases and 2 bases respectively, with 12 bases between them. This CDR3 has 14 amino acids. Per the germline V gene, CDR1 is ENHRY and CDR2 is SYGVKD. CDR3 bases: TGTGCCATCAGTCAAAACACCGTTCAAGAGACCCAGTACTTC. It yields the protein CAISQNTVQETQYF.

This clonotype was observed at least ten times. The chain has TRBV3-1 and TRBJ1-2; D not certain. The CDR3 is 12 residues long. V lost 3 bases, J lost 3 bases, and 5 bases lay in between. The V gene's germline CDR1 is LGHDT and CDR2 YNNKEL (reference sequence). Here the CDR3 reads CASSHEDYGYTF. CDR3 in DNA: TGTGCCAGCAGCCACGAGGACTATGGCTACACCTTC. Full variable domain (outside the CDR3, taken from reference TRBV3-1 and TRBJ1-2): DTAVSQTPKYLVTQMGNDKSIKCEQNLGHDTMYWYKQDSKKFLKIMFSYNNKELIINETVPNRFSPKSPDKAHLNLHINSLELGDSAVYFCASSHEDYGYTFGSGTRLTVV.

The table lists this clonotype with a few counts. This rearrangement joins TRBV2 to TRBJ2-1, with 8 bases lining up with TRBD2. Germline CDR1 reads SNHLY; CDR2 reads FYNNEI. The V gene end was trimmed by 1 base and the J gene end by 0 bases; junction bases not matched to a gene: 8. The CDR3 consists of 18 residues. CDR3 DNA: TGTGCCAGCAGTGAAGATTACAGCGGGGGCGCCTCCTACAATGAGCAGTTCTTC. Protein product: CASSEDYSGGASYNEQFF.

This clonotype was seen a handful of times. The chain employs TRBV6-1 and TRBJ2-6; D call uncertain. Germline lookup yields CDR1 MNHNS and CDR2 SASEGT. The CDR3 runs to 15 residues. Trimming removed 6 bases at V and 4 bases at J, with 13 bases between. CDR3 sequence: CASSLNPVGANVLTF. CDR3 in DNA: TGTGCCAGCAGCCTCAATCCTGTCGGGGCCAACGTCCTGACTTTC.

The chain recombines TRBV27 with TRBJ2-2, with 10 bases aligning to TRBD2. Trimming at V came to 3 bases and at J to 6 bases, leaving 4 bases not matched to a gene. The CDR3 runs 15 residues. Germline values: CDR1 MNHEY, CDR2 SMNVEV (reference sequence). The CDR3 protein is CASSFVAGGSGELFF. CDR3 DNA sequence: TGTGCCAGCAGTTTCGTAGCGGGGGGATCCGGGGAGCTGTTTTTT.